One sample yielded the 32 T cell receptor beta chains listed below, sequenced in a study of blood T cell repertoires in COVID-19. Data came from immunoSEQ multiplex PCR; TCRdb stores just in-frame clones and leaves some out. This sample has approximately 35,000 clones; over 90% occur once, and the top ten carry 12%. Sequenced: peripheral blood. The receptors were gathered from a human donor in a cohort sampled during active COVID-19.

The chain carries TRBV28 and TRBJ2-7, with D possibly matching TRBD2 (5 bases). Deletions cut 8 bases from V and 7 bases from J, with 24 bases between. CDR1 and CDR2 (germline): MDHEN, SYDVKM. CDR3 length: 15 residues. CDR3 sequence: CASRILAGTLWEQYF. The CDR3 bases are TGTGCCAGCCGGATCCTCGCGGGTACTTTGTGGGAGCAGTACTTC.

The rearrangement links TRBV7-6 to TRBJ2-7, with 9 nucleotides matching TRBD2. The CDR3 sequence is 15 residues long. The trim removed 1 base at V and 7 bases at J, leaving 8 bases unmatched. Per germline, CDR1 SGHVS and CDR2 FNYEAQ. The CDR3, as DNA: TGTGCCAGCAGCTTAGTAGCGGGAGTAGCTTGGGAGCAGTACTTC. Translated, it gives CASSLVAGVAWEQYF.

The chain uses TRBV4-1 and TRBJ2-5, with D uncertain. The CDR3 is 13 residues long. V was pared by 2 bases and J by 1 base, with 5 bases between. CDR1 is MGHRA, CDR2 YSYEKL, per germline. The DNA of the CDR3 is TGCGCCAGCAGCCAATATAGCCAAGAGACCCAGTACTTC. Its translation: CASSQYSQETQYF.

The gene calls are TRBV2 and TRBJ1-2; TRBD1 might be the D (5 bases). Trimming left V 6 bases short and J 6 bases short, with 26 bases between. The CDR3 is made up of 17 amino acids. CDR1 and CDR2 from the germline V gene are SNHLY and FYNNEI. The CDR3 reads CASRGTRARGAVDGYTF. The CDR3 nucleotides read TGTGCCAGCAGAGGCACAAGAGCTAGGGGCGCAGTGGATGGCTACACCTTC.

The genes are TRBV5-1 and TRBJ1-5; D is unresolved. The germline V and J ends were trimmed by 0 bases and 5 bases, with 6 bases remaining between them. This CDR3 contains 13 residues. The germline V gene encodes CDR1 SGHRS and CDR2 YFSETQ. CDR3 amino acids: CASSLGPDQPQHF. In DNA form, the CDR3 reads TGCGCCAGCAGCTTGGGGCCCGATCAGCCCCAGCATTTT.

This clone was recorded once. V usage is TRBV7-3 and J usage is TRBJ2-2; D gene ambiguous. The germline V gene encodes CDR1 SGHTA and CDR2 FQGTGA. The CDR3 runs to 13 residues. V shed 3 bases and J shed 7 bases, with 9 bases lying between them. The CDR3 loop reads CASSFPTGGELFF. CDR3 in DNA: TGTGCCAGCAGCTTCCCAACCGGCGGGGAGCTGTTTTTT.

J is TRBJ2-1 and V is TRBV7-2; the match to TRBD1 covers 7 bases. After removal of 5 bases from V and 6 bases from J, the junction contained 4 bases not matched to a gene. The CDR3 has 13 residues. Germline-derived CDR1 and CDR2 are SGHTA and FQGNSA. As DNA, the CDR3 is TGTGCCAGCAGCCGACAGGGTCCCAATGAGCAGTTCTTC. This codes for CASSRQGPNEQFF.

The chain links TRBV5-1 to TRBJ2-5; D possibly corresponds to TRBD2 (5 bases). Germline V gives CDR1 SGHRS, CDR2 YFSETQ. The CDR3 has 14 amino acids. Deletions cut 5 bases from V and 1 base from J, with 12 bases between. The CDR3 is CASRNGGPQETQYF. The CDR3 region has the DNA TGCGCCAGCAGAAATGGCGGGCCCCAAGAGACCCAGTACTTC.

This chain joins TRBV5-4 and TRBJ2-7, with D possibly TRBD2 on 5 matching bases. Between the trimmed V and J ends, which lost 0 bases and 7 bases, there was a span of 17 bases. Germline lookup yields CDR1 SGHNT and CDR2 YYREEE (reference sequence). The CDR3 runs to 15 residues. CDR3 coding DNA: TGTGCCAGCAGCTTGGGACAACCCGCCTCGGGGGAGCAGTACTTC. Its protein is CASSLGQPASGEQYF.

The chain carries TRBV3-1 (or the pseudogene TRBV3-2) and TRBJ1-1; 8 positions agree with TRBD1. CDR3 size: 14 residues. Germline CDR1 LGHDT, CDR2 YNNKEL (reference sequence). V was pared by 5 bases and J by 6 bases, with 8 bases of the junction left unmatched. CDR3 region: CASSYRGTGAEAFF. The DNA of the CDR3 is TGTGCCAGCAGCTACAGGGGGACGGGCGCTGAAGCTTTCTTT.

The gene calls are TRBV5-1 and TRBJ2-7, with D tentatively TRBD2 (6 bases). Germline CDR1 reads SGHRS; CDR2 reads YFSETQ. The germline V and J ends were trimmed by 4 bases and 3 bases, with 17 bases remaining between them. This CDR3 region has 15 residues. This chain's CDR3 is CASSLMGGSLYEQYF. CDR3 sequence (DNA): TGCGCCAGCAGCCTGATGGGGGGATCTCTCTACGAGCAGTACTTC.

This clone has only a few counts. The rearrangement links TRBV7-8 to TRBJ1-4; D is ambiguous. The CDR3 sequence is 17 residues long. Trimming left V 1 base short and J 7 bases short, with 19 bases between. Looked up from germline, CDR1 is SGHVS and CDR2 is FQNEAQ. CDR3 region: CASSLGMGFGEGEKLFF. CDR3 sequence (DNA): TGTGCCAGCAGCTTAGGAATGGGATTCGGGGAGGGTGAAAAACTGTTTTTT.

The CDR3, as DNA: TGTGCCAGCAGCTTGGACTCAAGCTCCTACAATGAGCAGTTCTTC. It translates to CASSLDSSSYNEQFF. This sequence joins TRBV7-3 and TRBJ2-1; perhaps TRBD2 as D (5 bases). Germline CDR1 and CDR2: SGHTA and FQGTGA. Between the trimmed V and J ends, which lost 3 bases and 0 bases, there was a span of 9 bases. This CDR3 is built from 15 residues.

The J gene is TRBJ2-3, the V gene TRBV7-9, with 7 bases matching TRBD2. CDR1 is SEHNR, CDR2 FQNEAQ, per germline (reference sequence). The junction had 7 bases not matched to a gene; V was cut back by 2 bases and J by 2 bases. The CDR3 is 16 amino acids. In DNA, the CDR3 is TGTGCCAGCAGCTTAATGACTCTAGCGGACACAGATACGCAGTATTTT. Its protein product is CASSLMTLADTDTQYF.

V and J are TRBV24-1 and TRBJ2-1; tentative D call: TRBD2 (6 bases). CDR3 length equals 14 residues. Germline V gene lookup returns CDR1 KGHDR and CDR2 SFDVKD. V lost 1 base to trimming and J lost 4 bases, with 7 bases between them. This CDR3 is CATSDFGGYNEQFF. CDR3 in DNA: TGTGCCACCAGTGATTTCGGGGGTTACAATGAGCAGTTCTTC.

V gene TRBV2 combines with J gene TRBJ2-2; D is ambiguous. CDR3 size: 16 residues. Trimming removed 10 bases from V and 1 base from J, with 19 bases in between. CDR1 SNHLY and CDR2 FYNNEI come from the germline V gene. The CDR3 region is CAIRGTTNMNTGELFF. CDR3 DNA: TGTGCCATTAGAGGTACAACTAATATGAACACCGGGGAGCTGTTTTTT.

This clone was recorded only once. The CDR3 DNA is TGTGCCAGCAGCGCAGGGACTAGCCCGTATTTGGACAATGAGCAGTTCTTC. It encodes CASSAGTSPYLDNEQFF. The chain uses TRBV9 and TRBJ2-1; 9 bases are a match to TRBD2. The CDR3 spans 17 residues. Germline assignment: CDR1 SGDLS and CDR2 YYNGEE. V gave up 3 bases and J gave up 5 bases; unmatched junction bases: 12.

The chain links TRBV19 to TRBJ1-5; 9 bases map to TRBD1. This CDR3 has 15 residues. Unmatched junction bases numbered 5, after V lost 7 bases and J lost 1 base. Germline CDR1 is LNHDA and CDR2 is SQIVND (reference sequence). DNA of the CDR3: TGTGCCAGTAACTCGGACAGGGGCAGCAATCAGCCCCAGCATTTT. It specifies CASNSDRGSNQPQHF.

This chain connects TRBV20-1 to TRBJ1-4; D ambiguous. The CDR3 runs to 11 residues. Deletions cut 3 bases from V and 5 bases from J, with 4 bases between. Germline V gene sequence: CDR1 DFQATT, CDR2 SNEGSKA (reference sequence). CDR3 nucleotides: TGCAGTGCTAGCTCGAATGAAAAACTGTTTTTT. Its protein product is CSASSNEKLFF.

CDR3 nucleotide sequence: TGTGCCAGCTCACCAGACAGGGTCGCGAACACTGAAGCTTTCTTT. This codes for CASSPDRVANTEAFF. V and J are TRBV18 and TRBJ1-1; 7 bases fit TRBD1. This CDR3 has 15 residues. After removal of 2 bases from V and 1 base from J, the junction contained 4 bases not matched to a gene. CDR1 is KGHSH and CDR2 is LQKENI in the germline V gene.

The chain is built from TRBV10-3 and TRBJ2-3, with TRBD2 matching 9 bases. The CDR3 contains 14 residues. From germline, CDR1 is ENHRY and CDR2 SYGVKD. The V and J ends lost 10 bases and 3 bases, in that order; junction bases with no gene match: 8. CDR3 in amino acids: CATRSGRKTDTQYF. The CDR3 DNA is TGTGCCACTCGTAGCGGGAGAAAAACAGATACGCAGTATTTT.

The V and J genes are TRBV18 and TRBJ2-1; D is perhaps TRBD2 (6 bases). This CDR3 has 15 amino acids. CDR1 and CDR2 from the germline V gene are KGHSH and LQKENI. Trimming cost V 0 bases and J 3 bases, with 9 bases left between them. The CDR3 is CASSPPSGSYNEQFF. The CDR3 DNA follows: TGTGCCAGCTCACCACCGTCCGGGAGCTACAATGAGCAGTTCTTC.

The genes are TRBV6-2 or TRBV6-3 and TRBJ1-1; 12 nucleotides agree with TRBD1. Germline V gene sequence: CDR1 MNHEY, CDR2 SVGEGT. This CDR3 is 15 amino acids long. The V gene end was trimmed by 4 bases and the J gene end by 4 bases; junction bases not matched to a gene: 4. Here the CDR3 reads CASSSPGQGATEAFF. In DNA form, the CDR3 reads TGTGCCAGCAGTTCTCCGGGACAGGGGGCCACTGAAGCTTTCTTT.

This clone was recorded once. The chain has TRBV28 and TRBJ1-1; D remains ambiguous. Germline lookup yields CDR1 MDHEN and CDR2 SYDVKM. The CDR3 is made up of 16 amino acids. Trimming shortened V by 5 bases and J by 1 base, and 17 bases separated the two germline ends. CDR3 amino acids: CASSPRAAEWNTEAFF. The CDR3 DNA follows: TGTGCCAGCAGTCCGAGGGCGGCGGAGTGGAACACTGAAGCTTTCTTT.

The chain has TRBV3-1 (or the pseudogene TRBV3-2) and TRBJ1-3; D is unresolved. Trimming pared 1 base from V and 4 bases from J, leaving 5 bases between. Per germline, CDR1 LGHDT and CDR2 YNNKEL (reference sequence). This CDR3 spans 13 amino acids. In DNA form, the CDR3 reads TGTGCCAGCAGCCAAGCCTCGGGAAACACCATATATTTT. Encoded protein: CASSQASGNTIYF.

The chain recombines TRBV4-1 with TRBJ1-2; 7 bases map to TRBD1. The germline CDR1 and CDR2 sequences are MGHRA and YSYEKL. Trimming took 3 bases from V and 2 from J; bases not matched to a gene: 9. This CDR3 contains 16 residues. Here the CDR3 reads CASSHPLRGLNYGYTF. CDR3 bases: TGCGCCAGCAGCCACCCCCTCAGGGGGTTGAACTATGGCTACACCTTC.

The V gene is TRBV13, the J gene TRBJ2-1, with D perhaps matching TRBD2 (5 bases). The V and J ends lost 0 bases and 7 bases respectively, with 10 bases between them. From germline, CDR1 is PRHDT and CDR2 FYEKMQ (reference sequence). The length of the CDR3 is 14 residues. The CDR3 is CASSLGRTPNEQFF. The CDR3 bases are TGTGCCAGCAGCTTAGGTCGGACTCCGAATGAGCAGTTCTTC.

The J gene is TRBJ2-3, the V gene TRBV4-2; 12 nucleotides line up with TRBD2. V shed 4 bases and J 5 bases; nucleotides not matched to a gene: 7. The V gene's germline CDR1 is LGHNA and CDR2 YNFKEQ. The CDR3 is 16 amino acids. CDR3 DNA sequence: TGTGCCAGCAGCCCTCTAGCGGGAGGGACCGAAGATACGCAGTATTTT. It yields the protein CASSPLAGGTEDTQYF.

This chain connects TRBV6-6 to TRBJ2-1, with D hard to call. The CDR3 has 14 amino acids. Germline V gives CDR1 MNHNY, CDR2 SVGAGI (reference sequence). V lost 0 bases and J 3 bases, leaving 6 bases between the germline ends. CDR3 sequence: CASSYSRVYNEQFF. Written as DNA, the CDR3 is TGTGCCAGCAGTTACTCGAGAGTCTACAATGAGCAGTTCTTC.

This clone was detected once. V is TRBV4-2 and J is TRBJ1-5; D is unclear. V lost 2 bases, J lost 0 bases, and 20 bases lay in between. Germline CDR1 is LGHNA and CDR2 is YNFKEQ. This CDR3 contains 19 residues. The CDR3 DNA reads TGTGCCAGCAGCCAACCGGGTTCGAGGGTCGATTATAGCAATCAGCCCCAGCATTTT. Protein: CASSQPGSRVDYSNQPQHF.

This chain connects TRBV4-1 to TRBJ2-2, with 9 positions matching TRBD2. CDR1 and CDR2 from the germline V gene are MGHRA and YSYEKL. The CDR3 has 16 amino acids. V trimming: 1 base; J trimming: 4 bases; junction bases outside the gene matches: 4. As DNA, the CDR3 is TGCGCCAGCAGCCAAGGTCTAGCGGGAAGCACCGGGGAGCTGTTTTTT. It encodes CASSQGLAGSTGELFF.

This clone appeared once. V gene TRBV7-2 combines with J gene TRBJ1-2; D is unresolved. CDR1 is SGHTA and CDR2 is FQGNSA in the germline V gene. V lost 7 bases and J 6 bases, leaving 27 bases between the germline ends. The CDR3 totals 17 residues. The CDR3 nucleotides read TGTGCCAGCACTTCCGAAGGGAGATCAGCTACCCCGCATGGCTACACCTTC. It yields the protein CASTSEGRSATPHGYTF.